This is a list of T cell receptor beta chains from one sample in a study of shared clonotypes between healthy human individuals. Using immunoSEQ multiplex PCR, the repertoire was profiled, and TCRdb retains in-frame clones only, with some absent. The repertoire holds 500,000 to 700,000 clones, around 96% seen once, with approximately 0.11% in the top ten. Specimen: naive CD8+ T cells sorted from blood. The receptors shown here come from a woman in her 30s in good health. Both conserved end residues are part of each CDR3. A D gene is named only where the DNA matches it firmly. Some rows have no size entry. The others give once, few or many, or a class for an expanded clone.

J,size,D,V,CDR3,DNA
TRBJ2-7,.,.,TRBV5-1,CASSSSYEQYF,TGCGCCAGCAGCTCATCGTACGAGCAGTACTTC
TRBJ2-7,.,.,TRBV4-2,CASSQDPPGQNIYEQYF,TGTGCCAGCAGCCAAGACCCTCCGGGACAAAATATCTACGAGCAGTACTTC
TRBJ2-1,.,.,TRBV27,CASSLVGAQKEQFF,TGTGCCAGCAGTTTAGTGGGGGCGCAGAAAGAGCAGTTCTTC
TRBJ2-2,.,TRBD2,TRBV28,CASSPLAGGNTGELFF,TGTGCCAGCAGTCCACTAGCGGGAGGGAACACCGGGGAGCTGTTTTTT
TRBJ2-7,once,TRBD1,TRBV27,CASSPTGTGTYEQYF,TGTGCCAGCAGTCCCACAGGGACAGGGACCTACGAGCAGTACTTC
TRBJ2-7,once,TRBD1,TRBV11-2,CASSLVLRGPTYEQYF,TGTGCCAGCAGCTTAGTATTAAGGGGGCCGACCTACGAGCAGTACTTC
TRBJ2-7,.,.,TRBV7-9,CASSSLGWGSSYEQYF,TGTGCCAGCAGTAGCCTCGGTTGGGGGAGTTCCTACGAGCAGTACTTC
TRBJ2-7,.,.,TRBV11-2,CASSLEAGASYEQYF,TGTGCCAGCAGCTTAGAGGCAGGGGCCTCCTACGAGCAGTACTTC
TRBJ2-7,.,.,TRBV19,CASSIDDRTFEQYF,TGTGCCAGTAGTATAGATGACCGTACTTTCGAGCAGTACTTC
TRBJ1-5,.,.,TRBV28,CASSLTGGNQPQHF,TGTGCCAGCAGTTTAACGGGGGGAAATCAGCCCCAGCATTTT
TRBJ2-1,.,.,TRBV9,CASSVGDYSYNEQFF,TGTGCCAGCAGCGTAGGCGATTACTCCTACAATGAGCAGTTCTTC
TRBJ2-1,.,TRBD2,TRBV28,CASSLAGGSNEQFF,TGTGCCAGCAGTTTAGCGGGAGGGTCCAATGAGCAGTTCTTC
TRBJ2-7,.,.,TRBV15,CATSPPEGGVDEQYF,TGTGCCACCAGCCCTCCGGAGGGCGGAGTCGACGAGCAGTACTTC
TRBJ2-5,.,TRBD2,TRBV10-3,CAISGASGRKQETQYF,TGTGCCATCAGTGGCGCTAGCGGGAGGAAACAAGAGACCCAGTACTTC
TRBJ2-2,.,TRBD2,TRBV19,CASISGTTIRDTGELFF,TGTGCCAGTATATCTGGGACTACCATCCGGGACACCGGGGAGCTGTTTTTT
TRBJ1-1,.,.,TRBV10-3,CAISDKGGEGTEAFF,TGTGCCATCAGTGATAAAGGAGGGGAAGGCACTGAAGCTTTCTTT
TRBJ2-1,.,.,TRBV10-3,CAISEDGQYNEQFF,TGTGCCATCAGTGAGGACGGCCAGTACAATGAGCAGTTCTTC
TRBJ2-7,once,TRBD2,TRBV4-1,CASSQGIAGESYEQYF,TGCGCCAGCAGCCAAGGAATAGCGGGAGAGTCCTACGAGCAGTACTTC
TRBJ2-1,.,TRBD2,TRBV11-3,CASSRDYLLGNEQFF,TGTGCCAGCAGCCGGGACTACCTTCTAGGCAATGAGCAGTTCTTC
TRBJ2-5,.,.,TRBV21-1,CASSVLAGAYQETQYF,TGTGCCAGCAGCGTGCTAGCGGGAGCCTACCAAGAGACCCAGTACTTC
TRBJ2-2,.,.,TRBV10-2,CASSEFSPQLTGELFF,TGCGCCAGCAGTGAATTTTCTCCCCAGCTCACCGGGGAGCTGTTTTTT
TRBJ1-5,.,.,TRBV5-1,CASIGTDYSNQPQHF,TGCGCCAGCATCGGGACGGACTATAGCAATCAGCCCCAGCATTTT
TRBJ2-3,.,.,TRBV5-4,CASSLGDSTDTQYF,TGTGCCAGCAGCTTGGGGGACAGCACAGATACGCAGTATTTT
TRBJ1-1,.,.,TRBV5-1,CASSLGARDRNTEAFF,TGCGCCAGCAGCTTGGGCGCCAGGGATAGGAACACTGAAGCTTTCTTT
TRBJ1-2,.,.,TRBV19,CASSIDLEWAYGYTF,TGTGCCAGTAGTATAGATCTTGAGTGGGCCTATGGCTACACCTTC
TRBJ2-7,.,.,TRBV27,CASRPGGSYEQYF,TGTGCCAGCAGACCTGGGGGCTCCTACGAGCAGTACTTC
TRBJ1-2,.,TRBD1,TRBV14,CASSQDYGDRGGYTF,TGTGCCAGCAGCCAAGATTACGGGGACAGAGGGGGCTACACCTTC
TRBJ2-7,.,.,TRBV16,CASSQYNEQYF,TGTGCCAGCAGCCAATATAACGAGCAGTACTTC
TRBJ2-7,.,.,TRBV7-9,CASSLERSYEQYF,TGTGCCAGCAGCTTAGAACGAAGCTACGAGCAGTACTTC
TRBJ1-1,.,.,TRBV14,CASSPVPGHLEAFF,TGTGCCAGCAGCCCCGTCCCGGGACACCTTGAAGCTTTCTTT
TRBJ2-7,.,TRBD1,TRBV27,CASSPDRGPYYEQYF,TGTGCCAGCAGCCCCGACAGGGGGCCATACTACGAGCAGTACTTC
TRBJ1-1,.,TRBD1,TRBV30,CAWSIQGDTEAFF,TGTGCCTGGAGCATACAGGGGGACACTGAAGCTTTCTTT
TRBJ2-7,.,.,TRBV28,CASSDPPGEQYF,TGTGCCAGCAGTGACCCTCCTGGCGAGCAGTACTTC
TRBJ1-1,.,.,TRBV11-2,CASSLDQGFAEAFF,TGTGCCAGCAGCTTAGATCAGGGATTCGCTGAAGCTTTCTTT
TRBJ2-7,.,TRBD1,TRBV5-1,CASSSRGGLYEQYF,TGCGCCAGCAGCTCGAGAGGGGGCCTCTACGAGCAGTACTTC
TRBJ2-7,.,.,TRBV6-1,CASSENPRLGYEQYF,TGTGCCAGCAGTGAAAACCCACGACTTGGCTACGAGCAGTACTTC
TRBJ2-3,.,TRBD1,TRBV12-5,CASGTGGLAGVADTQYF,TGTGCTAGTGGCACAGGGGGCTTGGCGGGAGTAGCAGATACGCAGTATTTT
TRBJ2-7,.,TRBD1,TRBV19,CASSIPGGGYEQYF,TGTGCCAGTAGTATACCAGGGGGTGGCTACGAGCAGTACTTC
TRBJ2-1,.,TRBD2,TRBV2,CASSGLAGGIGDEQFF,TGTGCCAGCAGCGGACTAGCGGGAGGAATAGGGGATGAGCAGTTCTTC
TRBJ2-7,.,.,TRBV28,CASSLFYEQYF,TGTGCCAGCAGTCTCTTTTACGAGCAGTACTTC
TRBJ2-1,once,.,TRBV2,CASSEGRLPSSYNEQFF,TGTGCCAGCAGTGAGGGGCGGCTCCCGAGCTCCTACAATGAGCAGTTCTTC
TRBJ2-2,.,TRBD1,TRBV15,CATSNQDGDRDKENTGELFF,TGTGCCACCAGCAATCAGGACGGGGACAGGGATAAAGAGAACACCGGGGAGCTGTTTTTT
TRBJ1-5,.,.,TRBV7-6,CASRWMGREASEPQHF,TGTGCCAGCAGATGGATGGGCAGGGAGGCGTCGGAGCCCCAGCATTTT
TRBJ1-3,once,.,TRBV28,CASTPAGNTIYF,TGTGCCAGCACCCCGGCTGGAAACACCATATATTTT
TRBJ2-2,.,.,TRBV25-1,CASRAVELSGELFF,TGTGCCAGCAGGGCTGTGGAGCTTAGCGGGGAGCTGTTTTTT
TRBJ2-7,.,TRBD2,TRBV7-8,CASSPTSGIGEQYF,TGTGCCAGCAGCCCAACTAGCGGGATTGGCGAGCAGTACTTC
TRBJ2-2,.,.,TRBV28,CASSLRGFANTGELFF,TGTGCCAGCAGTTTACGAGGCTTCGCGAACACCGGGGAGCTGTTTTTT
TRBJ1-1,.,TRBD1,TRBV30,CAWSGTGGGTEAFF,TGTGCCTGGAGCGGGACAGGGGGCGGAACTGAAGCTTTCTTT
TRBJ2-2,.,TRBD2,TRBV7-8,CASSLGLAGDPGELFF,TGTGCCAGCAGCCTTGGACTAGCGGGAGATCCAGGGGAGCTGTTTTTT
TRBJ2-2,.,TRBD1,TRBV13,CASSVQTGGGTGELFF,TGTGCCAGCAGCGTTCAAACAGGGGGAGGAACCGGGGAGCTGTTTTTT
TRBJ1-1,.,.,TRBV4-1,CASSQDQGWNTEAFF,TGCGCCAGCAGCCAAGATCAGGGGTGGAACACTGAAGCTTTCTTT
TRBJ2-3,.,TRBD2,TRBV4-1,CASSSQWGSGRADTQYF,TGCGCCAGCAGCTCCCAATGGGGCAGCGGGAGGGCCGATACGCAGTATTTT
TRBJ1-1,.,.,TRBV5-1,CASSLDRRGVYTEAFF,TGCGCCAGCAGCTTGGACCGGAGGGGGGTGTACACTGAAGCTTTCTTT
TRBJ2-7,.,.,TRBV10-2,CASSESNTYEQYF,TGCGCCAGCAGTGAGTCTAACACCTACGAGCAGTACTTC